The following is a T cell receptor (beta chain) sequence with its context. This record belongs to a study of blood T cell repertoires in COVID-19. Method: immunoSEQ multiplex PCR; TCRdb's copy keeps in-frame clones and lacks some. The data contain about 46,000 clones, 84% of them seen just once; the ten biggest clones take up roughly 8.8%. Germline assignment: CDR1 SGDLS and CDR2 YYNGEE. V gave up 4 bases and J gave up 0 bases; unmatched junction bases: 7. This CDR3 is 16 amino acids long. The specimen sequenced was peripheral blood. This clonotype originated in a man in his 60s with acute or convalescent COVID-19. This sequence joins TRBV9 and TRBJ2-5; 9 nucleotides agree with TRBD2. The CDR3 region is CASSSLTSGDQETQYF. In DNA form, the CDR3 reads TGTGCCAGCAGCTCGCTGACTAGCGGAGACCAAGAGACCCAGTACTTC. The full variable domain, its missing parts supplied by reference TRBV9 and TRBJ2-5, is DSGVTQTPKHLITATGQRVTLRCSPRSGDLSVYWYQQSLDQGLQFLIQYYNGEERAKGNILERFSAQQFPDLHSELNLSSLELGDSALYFCASSSLTSGDQETQYFGPGTRLLVL.